Listed below are T cell receptor beta chains from one sample, sequenced in a study of CD8+CD57+ T cells in acquired aplastic anemia. Using its own MiXCR run on the reads, TCRdb lists one record per CDR3 protein. The profile shows about 190,000 distinct CDR3 sequences, roughly 56% of them singletons. Material: sorted CD4+, CD8+, or CD8+CD57+ T cells (not recorded which) from PBMCs. The source is a human donor in good health, serving as a control. CDR3s include the opening cysteine and the closing phenylalanine or tryptophan. Each record gives: J gene, D gene, V gene, clone size, CDR3 protein, CDR3 DNA. A D gene is named only where the DNA matches it firmly. Not all rows give a size; the values are once, few, many and, for expanded clones, a class.

J gene: TRBJ1-6
D gene: .
V gene: TRBV12-3/TRBV12-4
clone size: once
CDR3 protein: CASRRAGAANSPLHF
CDR3 DNA: TGTGCCAGCAGGCGCGCGGGAGCCGCGAACTCACCCCTCCACTTT

J gene: TRBJ2-3
D gene: TRBD2
V gene: TRBV4-3
clone size: many
CDR3 protein: CASSRGSGGTDTQYF
CDR3 DNA: TGCGCCAGCAGCAGGGGGAGCGGGGGGACAGATACGCAGTATTTT

J gene: TRBJ2-7
D gene: TRBD2
V gene: TRBV7-8
clone size: many
CDR3 protein: CASSLVPTSGGFYEQYF
CDR3 DNA: TGTGCCAGCAGCTTAGTCCCGACTAGCGGGGGCTTCTACGAGCAGTACTTC

J gene: TRBJ1-1
D gene: TRBD1
V gene: TRBV10-3
clone size: .
CDR3 protein: CAIRRTGRTEAFF
CDR3 DNA: TGTGCCATCAGACGGACAGGGCGAACTGAAGCTTTCTTT

J gene: TRBJ1-1
D gene: TRBD1
V gene: TRBV9
clone size: .
CDR3 protein: CASSRRQGAGTEASF
CDR3 DNA: TGTGCCAGCAGCCGCCGACAGGGAGCGGGCACTGAAGCTTCCTTT

J gene: TRBJ1-1
D gene: .
V gene: TRBV29-1
clone size: few
CDR3 protein: CSVVRGEGTEAFF
CDR3 DNA: TGCAGCGTTGTGAGGGGCGAGGGCACTGAAGCTTTCTTT

J gene: TRBJ2-3
D gene: .
V gene: TRBV7-9
clone size: many
CDR3 protein: CASSLAVGTGGNTQYF
CDR3 DNA: TGTGCCAGCAGCTTAGCGGTGGGGACTGGGGGAAATACGCAGTATTTT

J gene: TRBJ1-2
D gene: .
V gene: TRBV29-1
clone size: many
CDR3 protein: CSVREQNYGYTF
CDR3 DNA: TGCAGCGTTCGGGAGCAGAACTATGGCTACACCTTC

J gene: TRBJ2-1
D gene: TRBD1
V gene: TRBV5-1
clone size: .
CDR3 protein: CASRGRGQGSEQFF
CDR3 DNA: TGTGCCAGCAGAGGCCGCGGACAGGGAAGTGAGCAGTTCTTC

J gene: TRBJ1-2
D gene: .
V gene: TRBV24-1
clone size: once
CDR3 protein: CATSDLLGGYTF
CDR3 DNA: TGTGCCACCAGTGATTTGCTGGGGGGCTACACCTTC

J gene: TRBJ2-2
D gene: TRBD2
V gene: TRBV7-8
clone size: .
CDR3 protein: CASSFSGTGELFF
CDR3 DNA: TGTGCCAGCAGCTTTAGCGGGACAGGGGAGCTGTTTTTT

J gene: TRBJ2-7
D gene: TRBD1
V gene: TRBV25-1
clone size: .
CDR3 protein: CASSQDLAGTAYEQYF
CDR3 DNA: TGCGCCAGCAGCCAAGATCTTGCCGGGACAGCCTACGAGCAGTACTTC

J gene: TRBJ1-1
D gene: .
V gene: TRBV19
clone size: .
CDR3 protein: CASTVGLEAFF
CDR3 DNA: TGTGCCAGTACTGTTGGGTTGGAAGCTTTCTTT

J gene: TRBJ2-7
D gene: TRBD2
V gene: TRBV10-2
clone size: .
CDR3 protein: CAWSPPRTSGDLLSYEQYF
CDR3 DNA: TGTGCCTGGAGCCCACCTAGGACTAGCGGGGACCTACTTTCCTACGAGCAGTACTTC

J gene: TRBJ2-1
D gene: .
V gene: TRBV24-1
clone size: .
CDR3 protein: CATSDLHSGNEQFF
CDR3 DNA: TGTGCCACCAGTGATTTGCATAGTGGGAATGAGCAGTTCTTC

J gene: TRBJ2-7
D gene: .
V gene: TRBV29-1
clone size: many
CDR3 protein: CSVEFYYEQYF
CDR3 DNA: TGCAGCGTTGAATTTTACTACGAGCAGTACTTC

J gene: TRBJ2-7
D gene: TRBD2
V gene: TRBV29-1
clone size: .
CDR3 protein: CSARSEAGEQYF
CDR3 DNA: TGCAGTGCTAGATCGGAAGCGGGAGAGCAGTACTTC

J gene: TRBJ2-7
D gene: .
V gene: TRBV5-1
clone size: many
CDR3 protein: CASSFYDGTYEQYF
CDR3 DNA: TGCGCCAGCAGCTTTTACGACGGTACCTACGAGCAGTACTTC

J gene: TRBJ2-3
D gene: .
V gene: TRBV29-1
clone size: .
CDR3 protein: CSAVGGRTDTQYF
CDR3 DNA: TGCAGCGCCGTAGGCGGGCGGACAGATACGCAGTATTTT

J gene: TRBJ1-1
D gene: TRBD1
V gene: TRBV11-2
clone size: .
CDR3 protein: CASSLYRGGVDTEAFF
CDR3 DNA: TGTGCCAGCAGCTTATATCGAGGGGGCGTCGACACTGAAGCTTTCTTT

J gene: TRBJ1-5
D gene: .
V gene: TRBV7-2
clone size: .
CDR3 protein: CASSLDRSQPQHF
CDR3 DNA: TGTGCCAGCAGCTTAGATCGGAGTCAGCCCCAGCATTTT

J gene: TRBJ2-7
D gene: .
V gene: TRBV20-1
clone size: .
CDR3 protein: CSASLTGPTYEQYF
CDR3 DNA: TGCAGTGCTAGCTTGACAGGCCCAACTTACGAGCAGTACTTC

J gene: TRBJ1-1
D gene: .
V gene: TRBV7-8
clone size: many
CDR3 protein: CASSLVRGNTEAFF
CDR3 DNA: TGTGCCAGCAGCTTGGTCAGAGGGAACACTGAAGCTTTCTTT